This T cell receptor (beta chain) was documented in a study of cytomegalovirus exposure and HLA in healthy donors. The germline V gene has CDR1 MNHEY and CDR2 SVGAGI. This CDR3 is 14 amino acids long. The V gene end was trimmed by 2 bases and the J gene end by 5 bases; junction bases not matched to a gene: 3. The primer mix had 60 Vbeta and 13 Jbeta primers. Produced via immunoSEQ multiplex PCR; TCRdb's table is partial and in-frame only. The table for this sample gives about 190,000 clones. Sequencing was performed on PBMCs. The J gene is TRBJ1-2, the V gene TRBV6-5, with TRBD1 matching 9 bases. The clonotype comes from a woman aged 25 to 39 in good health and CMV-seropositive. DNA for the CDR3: TGTGCCAGCAGTTACACCGGGACAGGGTATGGCTACACCTTC. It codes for CASSYTGTGYGYTF.